These 32 T cell receptor beta chains were all obtained from the same sample, sequenced in a study of blood T cell repertoires in COVID-19. Assay used: immunoSEQ multiplex PCR; TCRdb lists only in-frame clones, some missing. The sample consists of 130,000 to 150,000 clones, more than 75% of them appearing once. Sequencing was done on a sample of peripheral blood. The origin of the receptors is a man older than 75 with acute or convalescent COVID-19.

V and J are TRBV6-1 and TRBJ2-6; D is perhaps TRBD2 (5 bases). CDR3 size: 15 residues. With 1 base removed from V and 2 bases from J, the gap between germline ends came to 6 bases. Germline lookup yields CDR1 MNHNS and CDR2 SASEGT. The DNA of the CDR3 is TGTGCCAGCAGTGAAGGGGGAGCTGGGGCCAACGTCCTGACTTTC. This sequence encodes CASSEGGAGANVLTF.

V and J are TRBV7-2 and TRBJ2-1; D is perhaps TRBD2 (5 bases). Germline V gives CDR1 SGHTA, CDR2 FQGNSA. Trimming took 2 bases from V and 6 from J, leaving 14 bases between them. This CDR3 is 15 amino acids long. This chain's CDR3 is CASSLLSGALNEQFF. The CDR3 nucleotides read TGTGCCAGCAGCTTACTAAGCGGAGCCCTCAATGAGCAGTTCTTC.

The J gene is TRBJ2-7, the V gene TRBV18, with D perhaps matching TRBD1 (7 bases). Germline CDR1 and CDR2: KGHSH and LQKENI. This CDR3 comprises 13 residues. The V end lost 3 bases, the J end lost 6 bases, and 12 bases lay between the germline ends. CDR3 amino acids: CASSPRGAAEQYF. The CDR3 nucleotides are TGTGCCAGCTCACCCAGGGGGGCTGCCGAGCAGTACTTC.

In DNA form, the CDR3 reads TGTGCCACCCGGGACAGGGGAACAGATACGCAGTATTTT. This translates into CATRDRGTDTQYF. The chain employs TRBV10-3 and TRBJ2-3; 10 bases fit TRBD1. Trimming took 10 bases from V and 3 from J; bases not matched to a gene: 4. This CDR3 contains 13 residues. Germline V gene sequence: CDR1 ENHRY, CDR2 SYGVKD.

This clone was counted once. V and J are TRBV5-1 and TRBJ1-2; no definite D call. The CDR3 loop spans 13 amino acids. Trimming pared 4 bases from V and 5 bases from J, leaving 12 bases between. Germline loops: CDR1 SGHRS, CDR2 YFSETQ. As DNA, the CDR3 is TGCGCCAGCAGCCCCAACGACGGGTATGGCTACACCTTC. Translating gives CASSPNDGYGYTF.

This chain connects TRBV14 to TRBJ2-1; 9 nucleotides line up with TRBD2. The CDR3 is 16 amino acids. Germline values: CDR1 SGHDN, CDR2 FVKESK. With 5 bases clipped from V and 0 bases from J, the junction kept 5 bases outside the gene matches. The CDR3 reads CASSKRTSASYNEQFF. The CDR3, as DNA: TGTGCCAGCAGCAAGCGGACTAGCGCCTCCTACAATGAGCAGTTCTTC.

About this clone: Other DNA sequences in the same sample also yield this CDR3. This rearrangement joins TRBV28 to TRBJ2-1; D possibly corresponds to TRBD2 (5 bases). Germline CDR1 MDHEN, CDR2 SYDVKM. V lost 5 bases and J lost 6, with 17 bases in between. The CDR3 consists of 15 residues. The CDR3 loop is CASSILAGGPNEQFF. CDR3 coding DNA: TGTGCCAGCAGTATCCTAGCAGGAGGTCCCAATGAGCAGTTCTTC.

The genes are TRBV24-1 and TRBJ2-2; 8 bases are a match to TRBD1. CDR1 is KGHDR, CDR2 SFDVKD, per germline. The junction had 9 bases not matched to a gene; V was cut back by 3 bases and J by 4 bases. The CDR3 contains 17 residues. The CDR3 bases are TGTGCCACCAGTGATACTCCAGGGGGCGCAAGCACCGGGGAGCTGTTTTTT. Its protein is CATSDTPGGASTGELFF.

The V and J genes are TRBV11-2 and TRBJ2-5, with a possible D match to TRBD1 (6 bases). The CDR3 covers 13 residues. Germline loops: CDR1 SGHAT, CDR2 FQNNGV. Trimming cost V 5 bases and J 5 bases, with 12 bases left between them. In DNA, the CDR3 is TGTGCCAGCAGCCTCAGGGGACACGAGACCCAGTACTTC. Its translation is CASSLRGHETQYF. Combining the CDR3 with reference TRBV11-2 and TRBJ2-5 gives the whole variable domain EAGVAQSPRYKIIEKRQSVAFWCNPISGHATLYWYQQILGQGPKLLIQFQNNGVVDDSQLPKDRFSAERLKGVDSTLKIQPAKLEDSAVYLCASSLRGHETQYFGPGTRLLVL.

There are a few counts of this clone. J is TRBJ1-5 and V is TRBV19; D not certain. The CDR3 loop spans 15 amino acids. Germline lookup yields CDR1 LNHDA and CDR2 SQIVND (reference sequence). The ends were cut back, 5 bases at V and 6 bases at J, with 17 bases in the middle. The CDR3 DNA follows: TGTGCCAGTAGTTGGGCGGAGGGTACGGGTCAGCCCCAGCATTTT. It encodes CASSWAEGTGQPQHF. Full variable domain (missing parts from reference TRBV19 and TRBJ1-5): DGGITQSPKYLFRKEGQNVTLSCEQNLNHDAMYWYRQDPGQGLRLIYYSQIVNDFQKGDIAEGYSVSREKKESFPLTVTSAQKNPTAFYLCASSWAEGTGQPQHFGDGTRLSIL.

The V call is TRBV6-1, the J call TRBJ1-2; maybe TRBD1 (6 bases). CDR1 is MNHNS, CDR2 SASEGT, per germline. V was cut by 2 bases and J by 4 bases, with 14 bases left in between. There are 15 residues in the CDR3. The CDR3 loop is CASSETAGTPYGYTF. DNA for the CDR3: TGTGCCAGCAGTGAAACGGCTGGGACACCCTATGGCTACACCTTC.

The chain has TRBV3-1 (or the pseudogene TRBV3-2) and TRBJ2-1; TRBD2 agrees at 7 bases. The germline CDR1 and CDR2 sequences are LGHDT and YNNKEL (reference sequence). With V trimmed by 1 base and J by 9 bases, 12 bases remained unmatched. The CDR3 totals 16 residues. As DNA, the CDR3 is TGTGCCAGCAGCCAAGTGGGACGCGGCGGGAGTGGTGAGCAGTTCTTC. Its translation: CASSQVGRGGSGEQFF.

This clone was seen more than once but under ten times. This rearrangement joins TRBV3-1 (or the pseudogene TRBV3-2) to TRBJ1-2; D is undetermined. The CDR3 spans 13 residues. V lost 1 base, J lost 7 bases, and 10 bases lay in between. The germline CDR1 and CDR2 sequences are LGHDT and YNNKEL (reference sequence). The CDR3 loop reads CASSQVLATGYTF. Here the CDR3 DNA reads TGTGCCAGCAGCCAAGTTTTAGCTACTGGCTACACCTTC.

This chain uses TRBV27 with TRBJ1-1; possibly TRBD1 for D (5 bases). V was trimmed by 4 bases and J by 4 bases, leaving 19 bases between them. Looked up from germline, CDR1 is MNHEY and CDR2 is SMNVEV (reference sequence). The CDR3 covers 16 residues. This CDR3 is CASSSGLGRVPTEAFF. Here the CDR3 DNA reads TGTGCCAGCAGTTCCGGCCTGGGCAGGGTACCCACTGAAGCTTTCTTT.

The chain carries TRBV19 and TRBJ2-3; TRBD2 matches at 9 bases. V was clipped by 5 bases and J by 2 bases; unmatched bases: 17. This CDR3 region has 19 residues. The germline gives CDR1 LNHDA, CDR2 SQIVND (reference sequence). The CDR3 DNA reads TGTGCCAGTAGTCCCACCACCCCAACGAGCGGGAGGTCCACAGATACGCAGTATTTT. It is translated as CASSPTTPTSGRSTDTQYF.

This chain joins TRBV3-1 (or the pseudogene TRBV3-2) and TRBJ1-3, with TRBD1 matching over 8 bases. J gave up 2 bases and V 4 bases, and 7 bases lay outside the gene matches. This CDR3 comprises 16 residues. Germline V lookup: CDR1 LGHDT, CDR2 YNNKEL (reference sequence). CDR3: CASSLGQGGTGNTIYF. CDR3 nucleotide sequence: TGTGCCAGCAGCCTTGGACAGGGAGGGACTGGAAACACCATATATTTT.

The rearrangement links TRBV5-1 to TRBJ2-5, with D possibly being TRBD1 (6 bases). The ends were cut back, 4 bases at V and 5 bases at J, with 18 bases in the middle. From germline, CDR1 is SGHRS and CDR2 YFSETQ. The CDR3 sequence is 15 residues long. CDR3 sequence: CASSRWGQGSETQYF. In DNA, the CDR3 is TGCGCCAGCAGCAGGTGGGGCCAGGGGAGTGAGACCCAGTACTTC. The whole variable domain, filled in from reference TRBV5-1 and TRBJ2-5, reads KAGVTQTPRYLIKTRGQQVTLSCSPISGHRSVSWYQQTPGQGLQFLFEYFSETQRNKGNFPGRFSGRQFSNSRSEMNVSTLELGDSALYLCASSRWGQGSETQYFGPGTRLLVL.

J is TRBJ2-5 and V is TRBV7-9, with 8 bases that match TRBD1. The length of the CDR3 is 15 residues. After removal of 7 bases from V and 5 bases from J, the junction contained 12 bases not matched to a gene. Germline V gene data show CDR1 as SEHNR and CDR2 as FQNEAQ (reference sequence). The CDR3 DNA sequence: TGTGCCAGCACCCCGGGTCAGGGGGCTGAGGAGACCCAGTACTTC. It encodes CASTPGQGAEETQYF.

V gene TRBV5-1 combines with J gene TRBJ2-7, with D possibly being TRBD1 (5 bases). Germline-derived CDR1 and CDR2 are SGHRS and YFSETQ. The CDR3 runs to 13 residues. The ends were cut back, 4 bases at V and 7 bases at J, with 15 bases in the middle. Written as DNA, the CDR3 is TGCGCCAGCAGCCCGAGACAGTTTTTGGAGCAGTACTTC. Residues: CASSPRQFLEQYF.

The gene calls are TRBV12-3 or TRBV12-4 and TRBJ1-5; the D gene is possibly TRBD1 (6 bases). V was cut by 5 bases and J by 15 bases, with 17 bases left in between. The CDR3 runs to 12 residues. The CDR3: CASSQETGFRHF. The CDR3 DNA reads TGTGCCAGCAGTCAAGAAACAGGGTTTAGGCATTTT.

The chain uses TRBV5-6 and TRBJ1-2; D gene ambiguous. Per germline, CDR1 SGHDT and CDR2 YYEEEE. There are 13 residues in the CDR3. The V end lost 0 bases, the J end lost 3 bases, and 6 bases lay between the germline ends. CDR3 sequence reads: CASSLELYYGYTF. DNA for the CDR3: TGTGCCAGCAGCTTGGAACTTTACTATGGCTACACCTTC.

The chain is built from TRBV7-2 and TRBJ1-6; D possibly corresponds to TRBD1 (5 bases). The CDR3 is made up of 15 amino acids. Trimming stripped 1 base from V and 10 bases from J, with 14 bases between. Germline values: CDR1 SGHTA, CDR2 FQGNSA. CDR3 loop: CASSLDARGGSPLHF. The CDR3 nucleotides are TGTGCCAGCAGCTTAGACGCTAGGGGAGGATCACCCCTCCACTTT.

V is TRBV19 and J is TRBJ1-2, with D hard to call. Germline assignment: CDR1 LNHDA and CDR2 SQIVND (reference sequence). V shed 6 bases and J shed 3 bases, with 11 bases lying between them. CDR3 length: 13 residues. The CDR3 region has the DNA TGTGCCAGTAGAGAGAGGATAGACTATGGCTACACCTTC. This encodes CASRERIDYGYTF.

The chain couples TRBV6-2 or TRBV6-3 to TRBJ1-6, with 8 bases fitting TRBD1. Trimming took 6 bases from V and 8 from J; bases not matched to a gene: 12. The germline V gene has CDR1 MNHEY and CDR2 SVGEGT. CDR3 length: 16 residues. The CDR3 DNA reads TGTGCCAGCAGCCCCCAACGGACAGGGAGGCATTCACCCCTCCACTTT. This encodes CASSPQRTGRHSPLHF.

The chain carries TRBV10-2 and TRBJ2-1, with D maybe TRBD1 (7 bases). Germline V gene data show CDR1 as WSHSY and CDR2 as SAAADI. The CDR3 is 13 amino acids. Deletions cut 4 bases from V and 9 bases from J, with 13 bases between. The CDR3 region has the DNA TGCGCCAGCAGTGGGGCAGGGGGACTTGAGCAGTTCTTC. Translation gives CASSGAGGLEQFF.

CDR3 region: CASSRRGGGNTIYF. CDR3 nucleotide sequence: TGTGCCAGCAGCCGCCGCGGTGGAGGAAACACCATATATTTT. The V and J genes are TRBV16 and TRBJ1-3; no firm D call. Trimming cost V 4 bases and J 4 bases, with 11 bases left between them. The CDR3 covers 14 residues. Per germline, CDR1 KGHSY and CDR2 FQNENV.

The gene calls are TRBV5-6 and TRBJ1-3; D call uncertain. This CDR3 spans 14 amino acids. The V gene lost 3 bases and the J gene lost 4 bases, with 11 bases spanning the gap. Germline V CDR1 and CDR2: SGHDT, YYEEEE. The CDR3 is CASSSRARGNTIYF. CDR3 DNA: TGTGCCAGCAGCTCGAGGGCCCGCGGAAACACCATATATTTT. Filled out from reference TRBV5-6 and TRBJ1-3, the complete variable domain reads DAGVTQSPTHLIKTRGQQVTLRCSPKSGHDTVSWYQQALGQGPQFIFQYYEEEERQRGNFPDRFSGHQFPNYSSELNVNALLLGDSALYLCASSSRARGNTIYFGEGSWLTVV.

The rearrangement links TRBV5-1 to TRBJ1-1; weak D call: TRBD1 (5 bases). Trimming pared 6 bases from V and 7 bases from J, leaving 34 bases between. This CDR3 contains 19 residues. Germline values: CDR1 SGHRS, CDR2 YFSETQ. The CDR3 DNA follows: TGCGCCAGCACTAGGGACCCCTGGACGGGAGGACTCCTCTCTTATGAAGCTTTCTTT. This codes for CASTRDPWTGGLLSYEAFF. The full variable domain, rest sourced from reference TRBV5-1 and TRBJ1-1, is KAGVTQTPRYLIKTRGQQVTLSCSPISGHRSVSWYQQTPGQGLQFLFEYFSETQRNKGNFPGRFSGRQFSNSRSEMNVSTLELGDSALYLCASTRDPWTGGLLSYEAFFGQGTRLTVV.

V and J are TRBV15 and TRBJ1-5; D is undetermined. The CDR3 is 14 amino acids. V was clipped by 4 bases and J by 4 bases, with 11 bases between them. Per germline, CDR1 LNHNV and CDR2 YYDKDF (reference sequence). CDR3 loop: CATSNPAGNQPQHF. The CDR3 DNA follows: TGTGCCACCAGCAATCCGGCGGGGAATCAGCCCCAGCATTTT.

The rearrangement joins TRBV29-1 to TRBJ1-2, with 9 nucleotides matching TRBD1. Germline CDR1 SQVTM, CDR2 ANQGSEA. This CDR3 spans 17 amino acids. V was pared by 3 bases and J by 2 bases, with 13 bases of the junction left unmatched. CDR3 nucleotide sequence: TGCAGCGTTGATTATGAAGGCCGACAGGGGGAAAACTATGGCTACACCTTC. Its protein product is CSVDYEGRQGENYGYTF.

Only a few counts were recorded for this clone. Here the CDR3 reads CASSTRTRVGNQPQHF. In nucleotides, the CDR3 is TGTGCCAGTAGTACCCGGACAAGGGTTGGCAATCAGCCCCAGCATTTT. The chain carries TRBV19 and TRBJ1-5; perhaps TRBD1 as D (5 bases). CDR3 length equals 16 residues. V lost 4 bases, J lost 2 bases, and 15 bases lay in between. CDR1 is LNHDA, CDR2 SQIVND, per germline (reference sequence).

The CDR3 DNA reads TGCAGCGTTGGAGAGGGGGCCTATCAGCCCCAGCATTTT. Translation: CSVGEGAYQPQHF. The rearrangement joins TRBV29-1 to TRBJ1-5, with 7 bases that match TRBD1. Germline loops: CDR1 SQVTM, CDR2 ANQGSEA. V shed 4 bases, J shed 5 bases, and the junction held 5 bases outside the gene matches. The CDR3 covers 13 residues.